In its sample, the clone carrying this TCR beta chain was seen once. This sample is drawn from a study of blood T cell repertoires in COVID-19. Overall study context: Spain, Italy and the United States supplied samples that represented acute and convalescent COVID-19. From T cells, B-cell-depleted T cells, or PBMCs came the material, which was cDNA or gDNA.

Authors' analysis steps: Nucleated cell counts were estimated from reference gene primer amplification. Sequencing used immunoSEQ multiplex PCR; TCRdb keeps in-frame clones, though not all of them. The V and J calls and clone size come from that table; D and trimming were worked out from the DNA. The sample consists of approximately 97,000 clones, about nine tenths of them appearing once. In germline, CDR1 is MGHDK, CDR2 SYGVNS. V lost 4 bases, J lost 4 bases, and 13 bases stayed unmatched. CDR3 length: 18 amino acids. The chain uses TRBV25-1 and TRBJ1-5, with TRBD1 matching 10 bases. Source material: peripheral blood. The TCR sequence derives from a man in his 60s with acute or convalescent COVID-19. This chain's CDR3 is CASSGGQGPRVSNQPQHF. The CDR3 DNA follows: TGTGCCAGCAGTGGGGGACAGGGGCCGAGGGTTTCAAATCAGCCCCAGCATTTT.